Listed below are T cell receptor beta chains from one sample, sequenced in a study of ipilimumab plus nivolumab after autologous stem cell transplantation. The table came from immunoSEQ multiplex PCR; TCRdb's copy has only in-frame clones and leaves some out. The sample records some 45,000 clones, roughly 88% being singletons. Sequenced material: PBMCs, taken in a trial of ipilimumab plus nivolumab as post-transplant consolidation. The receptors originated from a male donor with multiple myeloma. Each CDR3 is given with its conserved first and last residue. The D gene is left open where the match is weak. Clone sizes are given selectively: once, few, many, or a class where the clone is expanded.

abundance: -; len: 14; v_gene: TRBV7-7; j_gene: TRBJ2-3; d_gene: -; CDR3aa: CASSFRTRTDTQYF; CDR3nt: TGTGCCAGCAGCTTTCGGACCCGCACAGATACGCAGTATTTT
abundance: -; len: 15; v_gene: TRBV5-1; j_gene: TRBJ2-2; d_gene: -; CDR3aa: CASTPLPGIRGELFF; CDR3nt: TGCGCCAGCACCCCGTTGCCAGGGATTCGCGGGGAGCTGTTTTTT
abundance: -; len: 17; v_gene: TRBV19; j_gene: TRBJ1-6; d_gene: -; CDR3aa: CASSIGRTNSYNSPLHF; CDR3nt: TGTGCCAGTAGTATAGGACGCACGAACTCCTATAATTCACCCCTCCACTTT
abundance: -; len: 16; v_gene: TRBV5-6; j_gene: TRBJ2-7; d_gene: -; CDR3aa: CASSSRRILISYEQYF; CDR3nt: TGTGCCAGCAGCTCTCGGCGGATTTTGATCTCCTACGAGCAGTACTTC
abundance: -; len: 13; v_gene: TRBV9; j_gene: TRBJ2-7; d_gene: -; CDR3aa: CASSTTESYEQYF; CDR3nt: TGTGCCAGCAGCACGACGGAGTCCTACGAGCAGTACTTC
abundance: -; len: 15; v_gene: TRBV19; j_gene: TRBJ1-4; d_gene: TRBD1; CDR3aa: CASSSRTGLNEKLFF; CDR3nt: TGTGCCAGTAGTTCCAGGACAGGACTGAATGAAAAACTGTTTTTT
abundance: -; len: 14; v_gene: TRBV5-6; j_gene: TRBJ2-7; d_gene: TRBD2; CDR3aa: CASTPGGLSREQYF; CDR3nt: TGTGCCAGCACCCCGGGGGGGTTGTCTCGCGAGCAGTACTTC
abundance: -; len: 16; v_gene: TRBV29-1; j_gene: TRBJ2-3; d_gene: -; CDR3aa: CSVEGSAERGTDTQYF; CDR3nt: TGCAGCGTTGAAGGTTCTGCGGAGAGGGGCACAGATACGCAGTATTTT
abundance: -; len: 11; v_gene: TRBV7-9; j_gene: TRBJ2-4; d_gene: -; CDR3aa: CATEHRDIQYF; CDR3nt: TGTGCCACCGAGCATAGGGACATTCAGTACTTC
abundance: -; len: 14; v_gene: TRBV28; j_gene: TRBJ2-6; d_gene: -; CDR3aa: CASSPSSGANVLTF; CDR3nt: TGTGCCAGCAGCCCTTCCTCTGGGGCCAACGTCCTGACTTTC
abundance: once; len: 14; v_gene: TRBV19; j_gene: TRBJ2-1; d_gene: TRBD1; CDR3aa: CASSRQGSYNEQFF; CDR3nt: TGTGCCAGTAGTCGACAGGGATCCTACAATGAGCAGTTCTTC
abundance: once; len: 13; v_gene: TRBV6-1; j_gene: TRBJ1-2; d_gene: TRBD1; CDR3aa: CASSSTGNYGYTF; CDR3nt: TGTGCCAGCAGTTCGACAGGGAACTATGGCTACACCTTC
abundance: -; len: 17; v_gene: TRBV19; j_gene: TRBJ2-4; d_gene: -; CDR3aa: CASSIVDGRARGNIQYF; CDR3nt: TGTGCCAGTAGTATAGTCGACGGAAGGGCGCGGGGAAACATTCAGTACTTC
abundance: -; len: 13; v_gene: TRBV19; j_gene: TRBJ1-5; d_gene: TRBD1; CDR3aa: CASSSGQHQPQHF; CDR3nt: TGTGCCAGTAGCTCGGGACAGCATCAGCCCCAGCATTTT
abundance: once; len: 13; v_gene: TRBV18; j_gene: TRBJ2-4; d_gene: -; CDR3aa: CASSPGRENIQYF; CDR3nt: TGTGCCAGCTCACCAGGCCGAGAAAACATTCAGTACTTC
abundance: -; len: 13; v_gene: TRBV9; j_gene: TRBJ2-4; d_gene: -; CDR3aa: CASSPKTVNIQYF; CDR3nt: TGTGCCAGCAGCCCAAAGACAGTAAACATTCAGTACTTC
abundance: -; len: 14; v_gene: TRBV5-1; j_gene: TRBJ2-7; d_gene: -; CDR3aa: CASSLELAAYEQYF; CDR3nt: TGCGCCAGCAGCTTGGAGCTGGCGGCCTACGAGCAGTACTTC
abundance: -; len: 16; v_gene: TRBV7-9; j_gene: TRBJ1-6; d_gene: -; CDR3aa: CASSTSPSSYNSPLHF; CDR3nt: TGTGCCAGCAGCACAAGCCCGAGCTCCTATAATTCACCCCTCCACTTT
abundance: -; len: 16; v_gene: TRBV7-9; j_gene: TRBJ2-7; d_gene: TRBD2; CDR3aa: CASSPLLAASSYEQYF; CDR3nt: TGTGCCAGCAGCCCGTTACTAGCGGCAAGCTCCTACGAGCAGTACTTC
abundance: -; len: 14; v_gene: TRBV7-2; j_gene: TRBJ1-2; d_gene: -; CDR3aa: CASSLAGGSYGYTF; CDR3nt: TGTGCCAGCAGCTTAGCGGGGGGTAGCTATGGCTACACCTTC
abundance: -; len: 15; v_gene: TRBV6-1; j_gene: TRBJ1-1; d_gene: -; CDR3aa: CASSEDETVNTEAFF; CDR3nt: TGTGCCAGCAGTGAAGATGAGACAGTGAACACTGAAGCTTTCTTT
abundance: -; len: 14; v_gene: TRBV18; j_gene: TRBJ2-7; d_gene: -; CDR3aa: CASSPRTAGGEQYF; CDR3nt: TGTGCCAGCTCCCCGAGGACTGCGGGCGGCGAGCAGTACTTC
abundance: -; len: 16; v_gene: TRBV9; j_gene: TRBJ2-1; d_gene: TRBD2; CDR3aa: CASSEAGGPPGNEQFF; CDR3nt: TGTGCCAGCAGCGAAGCGGGGGGGCCTCCTGGCAATGAGCAGTTCTTC
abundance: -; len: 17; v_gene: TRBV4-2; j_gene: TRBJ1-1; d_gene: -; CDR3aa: CASSQATQTEGNTEAFF; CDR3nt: TGTGCCAGCAGCCAGGCCACGCAAACCGAGGGGAACACTGAAGCTTTCTTT
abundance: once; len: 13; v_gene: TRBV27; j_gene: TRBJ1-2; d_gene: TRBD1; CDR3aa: CASSLSTGDGYTF; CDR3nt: TGTGCCAGCAGTTTATCGACAGGGGATGGCTACACCTTC
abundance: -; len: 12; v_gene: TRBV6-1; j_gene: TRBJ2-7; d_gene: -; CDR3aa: CASGVTIYEQYF; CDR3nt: TGTGCCAGCGGGGTTACGATCTACGAGCAGTACTTC
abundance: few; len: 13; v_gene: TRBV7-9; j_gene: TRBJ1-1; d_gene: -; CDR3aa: CASSLGESREAFF; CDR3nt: TGTGCCAGCAGCTTAGGGGAGTCTAGGGAAGCTTTCTTT
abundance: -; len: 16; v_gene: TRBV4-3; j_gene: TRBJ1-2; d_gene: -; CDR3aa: CASSQSEARGPYGYTF; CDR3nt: TGCGCCAGCAGCCAATCCGAGGCACGGGGGCCCTATGGCTACACCTTC
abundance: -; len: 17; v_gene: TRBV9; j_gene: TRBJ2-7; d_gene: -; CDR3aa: CASSRAEGHRGAYEQYF; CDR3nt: TGTGCCAGCAGCAGAGCAGAGGGACACAGAGGCGCCTACGAGCAGTACTTC
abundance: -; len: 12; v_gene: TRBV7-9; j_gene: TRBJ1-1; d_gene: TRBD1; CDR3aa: CASSLEDRGAFF; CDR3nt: TGTGCCAGCAGCTTAGAGGACAGGGGAGCTTTCTTT
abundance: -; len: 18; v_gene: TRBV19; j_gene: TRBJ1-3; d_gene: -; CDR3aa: CASSILPIGKSGGNTIYF; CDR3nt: TGTGCCAGTAGTATCTTGCCCATCGGGAAGTCGGGAGGAAACACCATATATTTT
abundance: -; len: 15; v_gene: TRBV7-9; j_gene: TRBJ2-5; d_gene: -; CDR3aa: CASSLYGGGQETQYF; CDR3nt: TGTGCCAGCAGCTTATACGGGGGTGGTCAAGAGACCCAGTACTTC
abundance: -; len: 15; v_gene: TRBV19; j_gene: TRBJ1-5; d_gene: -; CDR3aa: CASVARGFSNQPQHF; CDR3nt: TGTGCCAGTGTGGCGCGGGGTTTCAGCAATCAGCCCCAGCATTTT
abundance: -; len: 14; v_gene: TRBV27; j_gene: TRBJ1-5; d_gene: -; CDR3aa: CASSRRYSNQPQHF; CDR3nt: TGTGCCAGCAGCCGACGGTATAGCAATCAGCCCCAGCATTTT
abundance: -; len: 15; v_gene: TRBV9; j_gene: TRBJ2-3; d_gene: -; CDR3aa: CASSVVSARTDTQYF; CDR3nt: TGTGCCAGCAGCGTAGTAAGCGCGCGCACAGATACGCAGTATTTT
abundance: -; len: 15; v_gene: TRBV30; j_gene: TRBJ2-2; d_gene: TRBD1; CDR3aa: CAWSGSGQATGELFF; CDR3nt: TGTGCCTGGAGCGGTTCGGGACAGGCAACCGGGGAGCTGTTTTTT
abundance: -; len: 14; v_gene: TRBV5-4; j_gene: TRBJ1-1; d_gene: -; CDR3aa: CASSLGDMNTEAFF; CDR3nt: TGTGCCAGCAGCTTGGGAGACATGAACACTGAAGCTTTCTTT
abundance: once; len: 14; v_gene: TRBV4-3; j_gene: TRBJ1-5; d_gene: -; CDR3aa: CASSQGRGNQPQHF; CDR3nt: TGCGCCAGCAGCCAGGGCCGGGGCAATCAGCCCCAGCATTTT
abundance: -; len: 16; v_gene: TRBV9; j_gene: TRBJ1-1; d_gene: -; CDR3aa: CASSVEATGPAVSAFF; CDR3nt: TGTGCCAGCAGCGTAGAGGCTACCGGGCCGGCCGTAAGTGCTTTCTTT
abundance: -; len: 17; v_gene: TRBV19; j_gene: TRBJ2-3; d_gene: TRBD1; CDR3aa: CASSMSRGQFVTDTQYF; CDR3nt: TGTGCCAGTAGTATGTCCAGGGGGCAATTCGTAACAGATACGCAGTATTTT
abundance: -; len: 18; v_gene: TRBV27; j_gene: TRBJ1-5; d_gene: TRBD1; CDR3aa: CASSPRAGGHLSNQPQHF; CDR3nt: TGTGCCAGCAGTCCCCGGGCAGGGGGCCACCTTAGCAATCAGCCCCAGCATTTT
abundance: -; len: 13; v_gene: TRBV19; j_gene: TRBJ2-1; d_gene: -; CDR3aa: CASSMGYYNEQFF; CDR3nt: TGTGCCAGTAGTATGGGCTATTACAATGAGCAGTTCTTC
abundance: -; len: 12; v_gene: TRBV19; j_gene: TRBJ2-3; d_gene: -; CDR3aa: CASSIRGNTQYF; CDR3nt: TGTGCCAGTAGTATAAGGGGGAATACGCAGTATTTT
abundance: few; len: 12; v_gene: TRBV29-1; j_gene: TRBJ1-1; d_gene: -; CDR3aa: CSVGQTNTEAFF; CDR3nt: TGCAGCGTTGGGCAGACGAACACTGAAGCTTTCTTT
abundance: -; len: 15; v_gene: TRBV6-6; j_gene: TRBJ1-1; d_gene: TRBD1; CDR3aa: CASSYGDRGGSEAFF; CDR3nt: TGTGCCAGCAGTTACGGAGACAGGGGAGGGTCTGAAGCTTTCTTT
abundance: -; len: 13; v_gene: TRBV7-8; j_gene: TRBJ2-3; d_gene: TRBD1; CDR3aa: CANGQGSTDTQYF; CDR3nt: TGTGCCAACGGACAGGGTTCCACAGATACGCAGTATTTT
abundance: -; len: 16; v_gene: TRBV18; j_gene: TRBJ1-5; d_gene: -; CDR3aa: CASSWVGGRSGQPQHF; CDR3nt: TGTGCCAGCTCATGGGTCGGCGGGCGGTCTGGACAGCCCCAGCATTTT
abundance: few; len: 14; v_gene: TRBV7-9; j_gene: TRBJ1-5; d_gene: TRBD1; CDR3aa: CASSRTGSNQPQHF; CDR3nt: TGTGCCAGCAGCCGGACAGGCAGCAATCAGCCCCAGCATTTT
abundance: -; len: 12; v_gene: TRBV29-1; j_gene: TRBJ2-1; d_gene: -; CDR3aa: CSVEGQYNEQFF; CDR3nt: TGCAGCGTTGAAGGACAGTACAATGAGCAGTTCTTC
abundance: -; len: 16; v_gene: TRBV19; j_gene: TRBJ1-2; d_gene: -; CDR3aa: CASSIPPGIGWNGYTF; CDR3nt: TGTGCCAGTAGTATACCCCCCGGGATCGGTTGGAATGGCTACACCTTC
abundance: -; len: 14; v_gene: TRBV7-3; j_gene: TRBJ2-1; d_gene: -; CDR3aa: CASSTGVGSVEQFF; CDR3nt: TGTGCCAGCAGCACGGGGGTAGGGTCTGTTGAGCAGTTCTTC
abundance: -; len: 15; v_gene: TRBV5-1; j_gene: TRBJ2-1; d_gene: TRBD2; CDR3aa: CASSLVEREQNEQFF; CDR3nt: TGCGCCAGCAGCTTGGTGGAGCGGGAGCAGAATGAGCAGTTCTTC
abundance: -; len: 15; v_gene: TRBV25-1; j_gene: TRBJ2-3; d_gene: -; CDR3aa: CASSELPSFTDTQYF; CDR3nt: TGTGCCAGCAGTGAATTACCTAGTTTCACAGATACGCAGTATTTT
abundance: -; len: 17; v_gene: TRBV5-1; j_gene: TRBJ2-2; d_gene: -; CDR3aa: CASSRDSNGADTGELFF; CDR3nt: TGCGCCAGCAGCCGGGACTCTAACGGCGCGGACACCGGGGAGCTGTTTTTT
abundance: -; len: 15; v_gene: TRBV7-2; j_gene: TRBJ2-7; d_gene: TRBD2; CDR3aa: CASSFSTSGPIEQYF; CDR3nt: TGTGCCAGCAGCTTCTCGACTAGCGGTCCTATTGAGCAGTACTTC
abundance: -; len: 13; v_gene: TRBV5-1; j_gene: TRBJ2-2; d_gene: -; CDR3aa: CASSIQNTGELFF; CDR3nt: TGCGCCAGCAGCATACAAAACACCGGGGAGCTGTTTTTT
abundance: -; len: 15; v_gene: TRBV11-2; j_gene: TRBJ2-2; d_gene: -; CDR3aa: CASSLAGAGTGELFF; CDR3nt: TGTGCCAGCAGCTTAGCGGGGGCCGGCACCGGGGAGCTGTTTTTT
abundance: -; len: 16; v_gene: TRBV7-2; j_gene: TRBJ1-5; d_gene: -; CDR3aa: CASSLDPGGSNQPQHF; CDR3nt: TGTGCCAGCAGCTTAGATCCGGGGGGGAGCAATCAGCCCCAGCATTTT
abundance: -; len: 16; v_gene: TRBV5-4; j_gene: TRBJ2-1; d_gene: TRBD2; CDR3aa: CASSLASGGSYNEQFF; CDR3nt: TGTGCCAGCAGCTTGGCTAGCGGCGGCTCCTACAATGAGCAGTTCTTC